One sample yielded the 2 T cell receptor beta chains listed below, sequenced in a study of immune evolution from preneoplasia to lung adenocarcinoma. Only in-frame clones appear in the TCRdb table, and some are missing; sequencing was by immunoSEQ multiplex PCR. Of 35,000 to 40,000 clones listed, 74% are singletons. The sequencing input was FFPE invasive lung adenocarcinoma tissue. These receptors came from a person between 55 and 69 years old with lung adenocarcinoma.

The CDR3 sequence is CASSLEIRDRVDEQYF. The CDR3 DNA reads TGTGCCAGCAGCCTTGAAATTCGGGACAGGGTTGATGAGCAGTACTTC. The chain couples TRBV5-6 to TRBJ2-7; 9 bases map to TRBD1. The CDR3 contains 16 residues. Trimming took 4 bases from V and 7 from J; bases not matched to a gene: 15. The germline V gene encodes CDR1 SGHDT and CDR2 YYEEEE.

As regards this clone: The sample contains more than one DNA sequence encoding this CDR3. The chain combines TRBV18 with TRBJ2-1; TRBD2 matches at 11 bases. The germline CDR1 and CDR2 sequences are KGHSH and LQKENI. V shed 2 bases and J 3 bases; nucleotides not matched to a gene: 3. The CDR3 consists of 16 residues. CDR3 coding DNA: TGTGCCAGCTCACCAGGGACTAGCGGAAACTACAATGAGCAGTTCTTC. This codes for CASSPGTSGNYNEQFF.